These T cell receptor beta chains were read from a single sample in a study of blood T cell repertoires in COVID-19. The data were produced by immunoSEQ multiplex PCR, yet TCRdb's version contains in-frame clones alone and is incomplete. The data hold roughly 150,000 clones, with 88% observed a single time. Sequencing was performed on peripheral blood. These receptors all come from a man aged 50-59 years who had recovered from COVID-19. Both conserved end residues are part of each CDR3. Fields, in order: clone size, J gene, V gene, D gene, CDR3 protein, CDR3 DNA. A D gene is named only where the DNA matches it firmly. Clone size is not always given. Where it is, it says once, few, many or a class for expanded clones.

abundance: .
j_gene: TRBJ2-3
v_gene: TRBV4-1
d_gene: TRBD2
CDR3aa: CASSPRREGYTDTQYF
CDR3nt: TGCGCCAGCAGCCCCAGGCGGGAGGGTTACACAGATACGCAGTATTTT

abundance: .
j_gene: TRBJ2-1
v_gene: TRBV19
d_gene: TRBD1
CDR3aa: CASSKSGTEISNEQFF
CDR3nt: TGTGCCAGTAGTAAATCAGGGACAGAAATATCCAATGAGCAGTTCTTC

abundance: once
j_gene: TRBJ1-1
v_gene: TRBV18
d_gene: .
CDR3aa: CASSEGLNTEAFF
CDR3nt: TGTGCCAGCTCAGAGGGACTTAACACTGAAGCTTTCTTT

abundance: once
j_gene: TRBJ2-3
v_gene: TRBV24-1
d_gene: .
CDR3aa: CATSDSGDRTDTQYF
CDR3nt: TGTGCCACCAGTGACTCGGGGGATCGCACAGATACGCAGTATTTT

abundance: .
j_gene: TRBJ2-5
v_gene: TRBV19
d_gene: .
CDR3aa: CASSIGAQETQYF
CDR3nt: TGTGCCAGTAGTATAGGAGCACAAGAGACCCAGTACTTC

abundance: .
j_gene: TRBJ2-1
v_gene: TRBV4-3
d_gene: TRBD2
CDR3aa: CASSQDSSGRAVF
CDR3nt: TGCGCCAGCAGCCAAGATTCTAGCGGGAGGGCGGTCTTC

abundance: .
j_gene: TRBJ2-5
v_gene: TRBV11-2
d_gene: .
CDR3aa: CASRRGTGKETQYF
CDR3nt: TGTGCCAGCCGCCGGGGGACCGGAAAAGAGACCCAGTACTTC

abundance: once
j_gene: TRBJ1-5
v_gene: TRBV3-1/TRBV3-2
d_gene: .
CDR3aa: CASSPSVTGLSNQPQHF
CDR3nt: TGTGCCAGCAGTCCTTCCGTGACAGGACTTAGCAATCAGCCCCAGCATTTT

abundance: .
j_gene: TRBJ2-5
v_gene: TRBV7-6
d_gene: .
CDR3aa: CASSLVRGAQETQYF
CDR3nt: TGTGCCAGCAGCTTAGTCAGGGGAGCCCAAGAGACCCAGTACTTC

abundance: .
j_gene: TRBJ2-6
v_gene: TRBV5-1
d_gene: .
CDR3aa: CASSLVQGLTSGANVLTF
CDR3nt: TGCGCCAGCAGCTTGGTGCAGGGGCTGACCTCTGGGGCCAACGTCCTGACTTTC

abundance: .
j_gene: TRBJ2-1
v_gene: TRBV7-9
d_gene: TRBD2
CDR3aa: CASSWGTSGRGEQFF
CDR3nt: TGTGCCAGCAGCTGGGGGACTAGCGGGAGAGGTGAGCAGTTCTTC

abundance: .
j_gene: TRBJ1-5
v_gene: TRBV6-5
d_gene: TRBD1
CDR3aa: CATRQGSQPQHF
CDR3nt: TGTGCCACCAGACAGGGAAGTCAGCCCCAGCATTTT

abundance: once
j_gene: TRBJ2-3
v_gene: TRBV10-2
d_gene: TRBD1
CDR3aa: CASSEDRVSTDTQYF
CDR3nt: TGCGCCAGCAGTGAGGACAGGGTGAGCACAGATACGCAGTATTTT

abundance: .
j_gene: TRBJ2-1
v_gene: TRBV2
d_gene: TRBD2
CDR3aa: CASSHASGRAYNEQFF
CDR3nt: TGTGCCAGCAGTCACGCTAGCGGGAGGGCCTACAATGAGCAGTTCTTC

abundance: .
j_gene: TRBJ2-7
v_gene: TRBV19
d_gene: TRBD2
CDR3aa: CASRLAGAYEQYF
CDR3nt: TGTGCCAGTCGACTAGCGGGGGCCTACGAGCAGTACTTC

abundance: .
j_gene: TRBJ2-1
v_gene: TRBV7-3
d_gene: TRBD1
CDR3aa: CASSLDTGQGVKNEQFF
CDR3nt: TGTGCCAGCAGCTTAGACACCGGACAGGGGGTAAAAAATGAGCAGTTCTTC

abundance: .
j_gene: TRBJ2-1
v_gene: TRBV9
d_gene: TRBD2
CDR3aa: CASSVAAGGLFNEQFF
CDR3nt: TGTGCCAGCAGCGTAGCAGCGGGGGGGCTGTTCAATGAGCAGTTCTTC

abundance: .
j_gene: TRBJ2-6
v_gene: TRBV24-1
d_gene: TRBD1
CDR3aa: CATSEVTGPGANVLTF
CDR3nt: TGTGCCACCAGTGAGGTGACAGGGCCTGGGGCCAACGTCCTGACTTTC

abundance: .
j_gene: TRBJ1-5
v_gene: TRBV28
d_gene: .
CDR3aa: CAGASGNQPQHF
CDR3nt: TGTGCCGGGGCGAGCGGCAATCAGCCCCAGCATTTT

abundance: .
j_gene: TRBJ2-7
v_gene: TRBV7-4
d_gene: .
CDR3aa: CASSLLGATYEQYF
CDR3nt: TGTGCCAGCAGCTTACTAGGGGCCACCTACGAGCAGTACTTC

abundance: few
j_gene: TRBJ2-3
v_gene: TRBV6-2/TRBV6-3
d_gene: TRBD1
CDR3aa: CASSYDRGPDTQYF
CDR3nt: TGTGCCAGCAGTTACGACAGGGGGCCAGATACGCAGTATTTT

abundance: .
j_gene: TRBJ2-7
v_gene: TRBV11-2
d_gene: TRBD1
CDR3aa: CASSTSGTGIYEQYF
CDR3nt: TGTGCCAGCAGCACTTCCGGGACAGGGATCTACGAGCAGTACTTC

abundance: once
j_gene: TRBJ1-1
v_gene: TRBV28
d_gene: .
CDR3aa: CASRGTEAFF
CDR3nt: TGTGCCAGCCGCGGCACTGAAGCTTTCTTT

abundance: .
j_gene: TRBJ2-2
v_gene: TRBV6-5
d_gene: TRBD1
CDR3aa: CASSATTGTTGELFF
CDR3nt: TGTGCCAGCAGCGCAACGACAGGGACCACCGGGGAGCTGTTTTTT

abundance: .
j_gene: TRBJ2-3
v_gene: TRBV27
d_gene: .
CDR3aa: CAISIRGTDTQYF
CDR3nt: TGTGCCATTTCCATTAGGGGGACAGATACGCAGTATTTT

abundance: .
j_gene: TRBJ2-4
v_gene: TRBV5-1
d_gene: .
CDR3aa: CASSLDSLAKNIQYF
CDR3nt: TGCGCCAGCAGCTTGGACAGCCTAGCCAAAAACATTCAGTACTTC

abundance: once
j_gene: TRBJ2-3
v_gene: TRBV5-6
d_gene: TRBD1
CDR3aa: CASSLTGVLKDTQYF
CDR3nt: TGTGCCAGCAGCTTGACAGGGGTGCTCAAGGATACGCAGTATTTT

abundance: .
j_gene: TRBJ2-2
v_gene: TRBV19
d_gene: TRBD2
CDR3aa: CASSARLAGPTGELFF
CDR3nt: TGTGCCAGTAGTGCCCGACTAGCGGGGCCCACCGGGGAGCTGTTTTTT

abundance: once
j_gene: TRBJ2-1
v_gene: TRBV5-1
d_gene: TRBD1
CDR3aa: CASSYFRDSYNEQFF
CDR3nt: TGCGCCAGCAGCTATTTCCGGGACAGCTACAATGAGCAGTTCTTC

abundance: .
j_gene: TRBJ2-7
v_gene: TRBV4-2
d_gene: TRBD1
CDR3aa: CASSQGAGGRSYEQYF
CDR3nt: TGTGCCAGCAGCCAAGGGGCAGGGGGAAGGTCCTACGAGCAGTACTTC

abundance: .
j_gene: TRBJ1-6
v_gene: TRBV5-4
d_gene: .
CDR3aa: CASSSQGANSPLHF
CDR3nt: TGTGCCAGCAGCTCGCAGGGTGCGAATTCACCCCTCCACTTT

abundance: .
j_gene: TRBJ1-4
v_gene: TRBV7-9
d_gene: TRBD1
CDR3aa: CASSLYTGGSANEKLFF
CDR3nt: TGTGCCAGCAGCTTATATACAGGGGGCTCGGCTAATGAAAAACTGTTTTTT

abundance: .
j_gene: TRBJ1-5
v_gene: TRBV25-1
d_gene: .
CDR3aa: CASRRGNQPQHF
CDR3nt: TGTGCCAGCAGAAGAGGCAATCAGCCCCAGCATTTT

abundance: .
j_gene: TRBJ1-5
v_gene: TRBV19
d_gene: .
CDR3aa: CASSIVGSGQPQHF
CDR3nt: TGTGCCAGTAGTATAGTAGGGAGCGGTCAGCCCCAGCATTTT

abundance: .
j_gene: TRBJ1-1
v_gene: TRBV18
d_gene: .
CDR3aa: CASSKLQRGVSEAFF
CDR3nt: TGTGCCAGCTCGAAGTTACAACGGGGTGTAAGTGAAGCTTTCTTT

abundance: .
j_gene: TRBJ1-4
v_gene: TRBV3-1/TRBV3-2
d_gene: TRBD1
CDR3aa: CASSPGQGNEKLFF
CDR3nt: TGTGCCAGCAGCCCCGGACAGGGGAATGAAAAACTGTTTTTT

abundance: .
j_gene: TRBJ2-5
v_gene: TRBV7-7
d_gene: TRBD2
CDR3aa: CASSLADSGTSNGETQYF
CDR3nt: TGTGCCAGCAGCTTAGCCGATTCCGGGACTAGCAATGGGGAGACCCAGTACTTC

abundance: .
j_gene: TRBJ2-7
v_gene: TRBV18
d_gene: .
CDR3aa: CASSPDRSYYEQYF
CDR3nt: TGTGCCAGCTCTCCGGACAGATCGTACTACGAGCAGTACTTC

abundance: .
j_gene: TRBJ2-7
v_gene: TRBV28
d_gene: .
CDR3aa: CASSSGQYEQYF
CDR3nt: TGTGCCAGCAGTTCAGGACAGTACGAGCAGTACTTC

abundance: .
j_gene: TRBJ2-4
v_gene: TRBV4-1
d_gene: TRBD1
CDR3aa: CASSQDQGQINIQYF
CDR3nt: TGCGCCAGCAGCCAAGATCAGGGACAGATAAACATTCAGTACTTC

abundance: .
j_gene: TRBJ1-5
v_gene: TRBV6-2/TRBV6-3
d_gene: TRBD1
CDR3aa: CASSYSTGINQPQHF
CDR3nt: TGTGCCAGCAGTTACTCGACAGGGATCAATCAGCCCCAGCATTTT

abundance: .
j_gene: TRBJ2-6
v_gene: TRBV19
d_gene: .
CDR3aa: CASSIGRAVSGANVLTF
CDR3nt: TGTGCCAGTAGTATAGGCAGGGCTGTGTCTGGGGCCAACGTCCTGACTTTC

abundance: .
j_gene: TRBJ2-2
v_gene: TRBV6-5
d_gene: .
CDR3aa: CASRGLGGAGELFF
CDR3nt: TGTGCTAGCAGGGGGCTAGGGGGGGCCGGGGAGCTGTTTTTT

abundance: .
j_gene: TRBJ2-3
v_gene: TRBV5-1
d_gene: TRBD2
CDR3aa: CASSLRGGSGGYSTDTQYF
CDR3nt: TGCGCCAGCAGCTTGCGTGGTGGTAGCGGGGGGTATAGCACAGATACGCAGTATTTT

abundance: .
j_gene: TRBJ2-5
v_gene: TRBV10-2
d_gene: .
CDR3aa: CASSESGGLAETQYF
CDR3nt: TGCGCCAGCAGTGAGTCAGGCGGCCTAGCAGAGACCCAGTACTTC

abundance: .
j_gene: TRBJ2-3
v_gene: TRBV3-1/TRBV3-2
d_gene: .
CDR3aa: CASNPTLAGPDTQYF
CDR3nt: TGTGCCAGCAACCCCACTCTCGCGGGACCCGATACGCAGTATTTT

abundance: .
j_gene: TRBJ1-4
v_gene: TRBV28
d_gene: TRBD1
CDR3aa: CASLGDRGGNEKLFF
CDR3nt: TGTGCCAGCCTGGGGGACAGAGGGGGAAATGAAAAACTGTTTTTT